The 3 T cell receptor beta chains reported below all come from one sample, sequenced in a study of T cell repertoires in cytomegalovirus infection. TCRdb re-called the reads through MiXCR, storing one row per CDR3 protein. The table lists under 250,000 distinct CDR3 sequences, around 6.4% of them singletons. Sequencing was performed on PBMCs. The source of these receptors is a human donor in good health (CMV status not recorded). Some clones in this sample may be carry-over from other donors' samples.

This clonotype has more than one count but fewer than ten. J is TRBJ1-1 and V is TRBV5-1; D unclear. The CDR3 runs to 17 residues. The germline CDR1 and CDR2 sequences are SGHRS and YFSETQ. Trimming pared 4 bases from V and 1 base from J, leaving 20 bases between. CDR3 amino acids: CASSKDGLEGSNTEAFF. Written as DNA, the CDR3 is TGCGCCAGCAGCAAGGACGGTTTGGAGGGTTCGAACACTGAAGCTTTCTTT.

The sample holds many counts of this clonotype. This chain uses TRBV7-2 with TRBJ2-2; no reliable D call. Per the germline V gene, CDR1 is SGHTA and CDR2 is FQGNSA. The CDR3 is made up of 12 amino acids. V was pared by 7 bases and J by 3 bases, with 6 bases between. Here the CDR3 DNA reads TGTGCCAGCATCCAGTACACCGGGGAGCTGTTTTTT. Amino acid sequence: CASIQYTGELFF.

This clonotype was counted between two and nine times. This chain links TRBV2 with TRBJ2-7; D gene ambiguous. Looked up from germline, CDR1 is SNHLY and CDR2 is FYNNEI. CDR3 size: 10 residues. V lost 4 bases to trimming and J lost 9 bases, with 7 bases between them. CDR3 protein: CASSATRQYF. The CDR3 bases are TGTGCCAGCAGTGCCACAAGGCAGTACTTC.